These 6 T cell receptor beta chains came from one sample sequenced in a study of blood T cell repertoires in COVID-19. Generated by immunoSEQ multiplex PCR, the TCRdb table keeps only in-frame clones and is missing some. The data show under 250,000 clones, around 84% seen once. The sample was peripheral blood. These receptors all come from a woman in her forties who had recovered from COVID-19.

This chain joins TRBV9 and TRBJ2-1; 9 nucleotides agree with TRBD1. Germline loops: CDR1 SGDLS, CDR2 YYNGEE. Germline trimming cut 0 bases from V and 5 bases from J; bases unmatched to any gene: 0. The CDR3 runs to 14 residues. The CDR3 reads CASSVGTGDNEQFF. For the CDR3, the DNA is TGTGCCAGCAGCGTAGGGACAGGGGACAATGAGCAGTTCTTC.

The CDR3 DNA follows: TGTGCCAGCAGCATCAGACACCAGGGGCAGTACAAAAACATTCAGTACTTC. Protein product: CASSIRHQGQYKNIQYF. The chain carries TRBV4-2 and TRBJ2-4, with a weak D call TRBD1 (6 bases). Germline CDR1 is LGHNA and CDR2 is YNFKEQ. The V gene lost 5 bases and the J gene lost 3 bases, with 20 bases spanning the gap. The length of the CDR3 is 17 residues.

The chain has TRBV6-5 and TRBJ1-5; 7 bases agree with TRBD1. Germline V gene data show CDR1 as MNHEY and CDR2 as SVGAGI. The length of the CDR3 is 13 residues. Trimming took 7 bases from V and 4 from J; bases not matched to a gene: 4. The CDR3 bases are TGTGCCAGCAAGAGACAGGGTAATCAGCCCCAGCATTTT. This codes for CASKRQGNQPQHF.

CDR3 sequence: CASSTGTGSDGYTF. CDR3 sequence (DNA): TGTGCCAGCAGCACCGGGACAGGGTCGGATGGCTACACCTTC. This chain connects TRBV7-6 to TRBJ1-2; TRBD1 aligns across 9 bases. V shed 5 bases and J 6 bases; nucleotides not matched to a gene: 7. The length of the CDR3 is 14 residues. The germline V gene encodes CDR1 SGHVS and CDR2 FNYEAQ.

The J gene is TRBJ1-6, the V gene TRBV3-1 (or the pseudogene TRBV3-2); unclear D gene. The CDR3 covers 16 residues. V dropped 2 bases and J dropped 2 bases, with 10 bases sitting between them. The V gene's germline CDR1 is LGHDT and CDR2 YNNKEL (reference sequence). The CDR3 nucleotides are TGTGCCAGCAGCCAAAGGTGGCAGGCCTATAATTCACCCCTCCACTTT. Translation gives CASSQRWQAYNSPLHF.

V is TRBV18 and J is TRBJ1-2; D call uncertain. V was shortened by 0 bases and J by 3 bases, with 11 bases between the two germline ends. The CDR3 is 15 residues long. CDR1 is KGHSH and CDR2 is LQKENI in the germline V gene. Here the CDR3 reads CASSPPQIIHYGYTF. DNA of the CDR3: TGTGCCAGCTCACCACCACAGATTATTCACTATGGCTACACCTTC.